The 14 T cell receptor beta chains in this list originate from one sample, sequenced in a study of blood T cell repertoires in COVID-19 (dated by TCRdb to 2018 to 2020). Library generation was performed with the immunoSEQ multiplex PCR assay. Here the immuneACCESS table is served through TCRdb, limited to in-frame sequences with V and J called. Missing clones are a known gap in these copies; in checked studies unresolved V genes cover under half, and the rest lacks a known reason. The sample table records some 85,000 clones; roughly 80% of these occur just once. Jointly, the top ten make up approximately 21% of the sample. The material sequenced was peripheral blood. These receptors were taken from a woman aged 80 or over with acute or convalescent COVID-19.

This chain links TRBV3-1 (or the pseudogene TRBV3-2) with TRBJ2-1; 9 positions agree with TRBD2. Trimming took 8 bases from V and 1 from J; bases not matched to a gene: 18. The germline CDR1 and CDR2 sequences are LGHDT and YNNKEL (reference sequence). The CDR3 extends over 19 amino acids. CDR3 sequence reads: CASEQGGGGVFVSYNEQFF. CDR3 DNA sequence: TGTGCCAGCGAACAAGGTGGCGGGGGGGTCTTTGTTTCCTACAATGAGCAGTTCTTC.

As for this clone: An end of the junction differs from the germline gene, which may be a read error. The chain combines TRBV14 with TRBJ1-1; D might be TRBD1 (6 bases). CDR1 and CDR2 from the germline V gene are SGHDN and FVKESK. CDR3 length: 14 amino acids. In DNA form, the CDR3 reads TGTGCCAGCACCCAAATAAAGGGGGTTGCTGAAGCTTTCTTT. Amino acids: CASTQIKGVAEAFF. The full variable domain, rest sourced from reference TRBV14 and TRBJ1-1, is EAGVTQFPSHSVIEKGQTVTLRCDPISGHDNLYWYRRVMGKEIKFLLHFVKESKQDESGMPNNRFLAERTGGTYSTLKVQPAELEDSGVYFCASTQIKGVAEAFFGQGTRLTVV.

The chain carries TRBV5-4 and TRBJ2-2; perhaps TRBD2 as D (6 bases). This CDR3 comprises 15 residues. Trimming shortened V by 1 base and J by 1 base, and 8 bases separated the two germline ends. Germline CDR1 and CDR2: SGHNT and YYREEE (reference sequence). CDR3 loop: CASSLQGLNTGELFF. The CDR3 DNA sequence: TGTGCCAGCAGCTTGCAGGGACTGAACACCGGGGAGCTGTTTTTT.

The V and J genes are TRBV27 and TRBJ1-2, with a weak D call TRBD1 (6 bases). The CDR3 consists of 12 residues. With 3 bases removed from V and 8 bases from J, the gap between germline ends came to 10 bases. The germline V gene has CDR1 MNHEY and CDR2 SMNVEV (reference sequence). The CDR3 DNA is TGTGCCAGCAGTTTCCAAGGACAGGGCTACACCTTC. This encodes CASSFQGQGYTF.

This chain's CDR3 is CASRGQGASYGYTF. CDR3 sequence (DNA): TGTGCCAGCAGGGGACAGGGGGCCAGCTATGGCTACACCTTC. The V gene is TRBV6-5, the J gene TRBJ1-2; 12 bases match TRBD1. Germline V gene data show CDR1 as MNHEY and CDR2 as SVGAGI. The CDR3 consists of 14 residues. Germline trimming cut 6 bases from V and 4 bases from J; bases unmatched to any gene: 3.

The CDR3 protein is CASSLVVETQYF. The CDR3 nucleotides read TGTGCCAGCAGCTTAGTAGTAGAGACCCAGTACTTC. The chain is built from TRBV7-6 and TRBJ2-5; D is ambiguous. The CDR3 consists of 12 residues. Germline values: CDR1 SGHVS, CDR2 FNYEAQ. Between the trimmed V and J ends, which lost 1 base and 4 bases, there was a span of 4 bases.

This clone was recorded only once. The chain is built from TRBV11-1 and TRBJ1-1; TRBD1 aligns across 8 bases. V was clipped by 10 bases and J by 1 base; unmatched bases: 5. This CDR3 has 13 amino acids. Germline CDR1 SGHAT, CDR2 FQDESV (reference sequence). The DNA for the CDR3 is TGTGCCACGCAAGGACAGGGGAACACTGAAGCTTTCTTT. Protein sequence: CATQGQGNTEAFF.

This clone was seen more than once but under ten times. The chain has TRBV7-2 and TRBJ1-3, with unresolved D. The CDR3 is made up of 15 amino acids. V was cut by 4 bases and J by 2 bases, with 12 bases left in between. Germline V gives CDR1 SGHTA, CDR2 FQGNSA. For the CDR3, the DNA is TGTGCCAGCAGCTACCCCAGGTCGGCTGGAAACACCATATATTTT. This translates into CASSYPRSAGNTIYF.

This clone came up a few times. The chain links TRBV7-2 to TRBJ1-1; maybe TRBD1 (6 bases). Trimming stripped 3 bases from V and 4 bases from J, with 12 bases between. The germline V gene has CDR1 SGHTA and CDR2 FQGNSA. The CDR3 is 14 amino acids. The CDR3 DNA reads TGTGCCAGCAGCTTGCGGGGGGGGCTCACTGAAGCTTTCTTT. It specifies CASSLRGGLTEAFF.

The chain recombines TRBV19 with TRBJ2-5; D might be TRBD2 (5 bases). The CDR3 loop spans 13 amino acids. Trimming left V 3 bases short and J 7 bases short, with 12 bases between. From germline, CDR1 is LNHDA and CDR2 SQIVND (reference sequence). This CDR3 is CASSIPGTWTQYF. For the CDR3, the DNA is TGTGCCAGTAGTATCCCGGGAACCTGGACCCAGTACTTC.

Here the CDR3 DNA reads TGTGCCAGTAGTTCTTCCGGGACAGGGGTGGTTCATACGCAGTATTTT. Its protein product is CASSSSGTGVVHTQYF. V usage is TRBV19 and J usage is TRBJ2-3, with 10 nucleotides matching TRBD1. The V gene end was trimmed by 5 bases and the J gene end by 7 bases; junction bases not matched to a gene: 12. CDR1 and CDR2 (germline): LNHDA, SQIVND (reference sequence). The CDR3 loop spans 16 amino acids.

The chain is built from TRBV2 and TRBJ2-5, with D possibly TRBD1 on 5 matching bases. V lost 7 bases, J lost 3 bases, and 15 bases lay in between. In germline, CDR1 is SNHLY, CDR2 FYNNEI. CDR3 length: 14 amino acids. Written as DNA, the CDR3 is TGTGCCAGCACCCGGACAACAAAAAAAGAGACCCAGTACTTC. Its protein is CASTRTTKKETQYF.

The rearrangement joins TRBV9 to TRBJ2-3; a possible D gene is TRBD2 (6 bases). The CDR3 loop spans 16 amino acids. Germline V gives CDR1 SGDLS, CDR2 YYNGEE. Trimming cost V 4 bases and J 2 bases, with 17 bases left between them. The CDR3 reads CASSSRRSGSTDTQYF. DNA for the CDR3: TGTGCCAGCAGCTCCAGACGGAGCGGGTCCACAGATACGCAGTATTTT.

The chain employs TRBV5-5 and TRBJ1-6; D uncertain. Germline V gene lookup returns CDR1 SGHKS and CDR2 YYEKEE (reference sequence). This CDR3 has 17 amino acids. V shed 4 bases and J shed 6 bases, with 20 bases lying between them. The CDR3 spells CASSVPTAPSVNSPLHF. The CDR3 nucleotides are TGTGCCAGCAGCGTTCCTACAGCTCCTTCCGTTAATTCACCCCTCCACTTT.